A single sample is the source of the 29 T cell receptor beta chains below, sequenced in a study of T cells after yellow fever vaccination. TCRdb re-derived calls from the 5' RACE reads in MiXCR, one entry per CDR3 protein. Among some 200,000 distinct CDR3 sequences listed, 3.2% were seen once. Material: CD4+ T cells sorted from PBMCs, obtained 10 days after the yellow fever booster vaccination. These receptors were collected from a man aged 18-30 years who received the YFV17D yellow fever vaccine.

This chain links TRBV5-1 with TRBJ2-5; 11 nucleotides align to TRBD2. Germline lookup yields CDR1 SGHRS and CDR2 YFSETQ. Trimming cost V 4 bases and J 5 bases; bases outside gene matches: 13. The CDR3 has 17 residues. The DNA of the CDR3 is TGCGCCAGCAGCCGTCAGACTAGCGGGGACGCCAGGGAGACCCAGTACTTC. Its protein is CASSRQTSGDARETQYF.

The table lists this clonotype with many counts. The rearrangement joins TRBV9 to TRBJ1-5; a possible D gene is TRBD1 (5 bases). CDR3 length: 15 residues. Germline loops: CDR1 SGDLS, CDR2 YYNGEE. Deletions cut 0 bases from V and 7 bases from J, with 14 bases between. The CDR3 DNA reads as TGTGCCAGCAGCGTAGAGGGTTTGGGGGGACAGCCCCAGCATTTT. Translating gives CASSVEGLGGQPQHF.

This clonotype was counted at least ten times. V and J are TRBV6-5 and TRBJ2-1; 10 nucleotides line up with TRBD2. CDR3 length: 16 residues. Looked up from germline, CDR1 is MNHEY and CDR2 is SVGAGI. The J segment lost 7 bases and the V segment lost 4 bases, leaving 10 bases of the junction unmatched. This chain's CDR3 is CASSSHLAGVGNEQFF. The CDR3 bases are TGTGCCAGCAGTTCCCACCTAGCGGGGGTCGGGAATGAGCAGTTCTTC.

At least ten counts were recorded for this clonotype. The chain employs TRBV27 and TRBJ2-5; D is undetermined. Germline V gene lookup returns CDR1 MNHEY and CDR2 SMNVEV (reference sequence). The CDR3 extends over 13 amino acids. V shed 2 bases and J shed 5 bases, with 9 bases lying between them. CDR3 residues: CASSLVVGETQYF. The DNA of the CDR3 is TGTGCCAGCAGTTTAGTAGTAGGGGAGACCCAGTACTTC.

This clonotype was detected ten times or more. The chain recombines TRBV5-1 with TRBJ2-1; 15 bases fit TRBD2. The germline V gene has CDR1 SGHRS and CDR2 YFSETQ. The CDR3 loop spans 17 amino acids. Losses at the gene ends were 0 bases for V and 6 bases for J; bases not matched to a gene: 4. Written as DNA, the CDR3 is TGCGCCAGCAGCTTGGCCGGGACTAGCGGGGGGCCCAATGAGCAGTTCTTC. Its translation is CASSLAGTSGGPNEQFF.

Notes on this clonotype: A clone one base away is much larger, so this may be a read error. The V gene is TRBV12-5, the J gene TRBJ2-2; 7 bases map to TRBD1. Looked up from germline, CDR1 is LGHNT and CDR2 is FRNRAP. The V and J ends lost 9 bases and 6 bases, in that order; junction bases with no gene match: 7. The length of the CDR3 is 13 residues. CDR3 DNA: TGTGCTAGCGGGACAGAGTACTCCGGGGAGCTGTTTTTT. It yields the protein CASGTEYSGELFF.

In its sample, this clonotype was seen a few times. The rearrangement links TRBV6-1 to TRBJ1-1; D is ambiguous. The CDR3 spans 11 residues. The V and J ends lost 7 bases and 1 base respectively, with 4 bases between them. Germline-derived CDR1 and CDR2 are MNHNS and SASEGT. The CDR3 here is CASTANTEAFF. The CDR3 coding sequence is TGTGCCAGCACAGCGAACACTGAAGCTTTCTTT.

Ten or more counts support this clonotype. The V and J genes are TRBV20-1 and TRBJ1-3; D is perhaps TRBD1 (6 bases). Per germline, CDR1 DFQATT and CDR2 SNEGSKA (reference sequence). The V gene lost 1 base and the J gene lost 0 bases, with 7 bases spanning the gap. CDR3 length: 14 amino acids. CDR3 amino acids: CSARGTASGNTIYF. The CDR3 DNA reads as TGCAGTGCTAGAGGGACAGCCTCTGGAAACACCATATATTTT.

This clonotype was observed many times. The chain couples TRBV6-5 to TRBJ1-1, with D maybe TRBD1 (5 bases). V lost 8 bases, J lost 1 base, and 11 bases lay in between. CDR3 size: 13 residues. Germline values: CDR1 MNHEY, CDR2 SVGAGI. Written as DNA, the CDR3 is TGTGCCAGCTTCCGGCAGGGGAACACTGAAGCTTTCTTT. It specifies CASFRQGNTEAFF.

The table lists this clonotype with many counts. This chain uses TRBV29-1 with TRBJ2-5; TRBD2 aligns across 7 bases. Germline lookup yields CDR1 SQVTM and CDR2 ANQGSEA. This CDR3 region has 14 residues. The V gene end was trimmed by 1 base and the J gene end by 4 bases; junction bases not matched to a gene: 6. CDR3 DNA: TGCAGCGTTGAAGTCATGGGGGAGGGAGAGACCCAGTACTTC. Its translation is CSVEVMGEGETQYF.

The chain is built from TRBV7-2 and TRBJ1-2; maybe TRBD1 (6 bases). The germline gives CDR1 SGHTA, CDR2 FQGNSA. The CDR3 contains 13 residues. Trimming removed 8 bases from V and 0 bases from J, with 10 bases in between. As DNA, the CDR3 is TGTGCCAGCGGGGGCCCTACTAACTATGGCTACACCTTC. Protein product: CASGGPTNYGYTF.

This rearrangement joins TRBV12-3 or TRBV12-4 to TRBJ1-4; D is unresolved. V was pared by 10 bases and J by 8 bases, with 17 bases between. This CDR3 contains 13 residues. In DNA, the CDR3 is TGTGCCATCAACCGGAGGACGGGCGAAAAACTGTTTTTT. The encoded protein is CAINRRTGEKLFF.

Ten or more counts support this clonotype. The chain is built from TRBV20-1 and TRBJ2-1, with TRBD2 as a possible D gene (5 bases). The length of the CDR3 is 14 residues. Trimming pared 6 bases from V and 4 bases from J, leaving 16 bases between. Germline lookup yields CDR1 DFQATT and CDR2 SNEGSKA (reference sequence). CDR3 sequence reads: CSASVRTGYNEQFF. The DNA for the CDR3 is TGCAGTGCCTCCGTACGGACTGGGTACAATGAGCAGTTCTTC.

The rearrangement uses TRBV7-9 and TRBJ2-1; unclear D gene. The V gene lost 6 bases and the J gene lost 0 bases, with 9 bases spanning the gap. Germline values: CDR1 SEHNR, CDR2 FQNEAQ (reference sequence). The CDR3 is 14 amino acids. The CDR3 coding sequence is TGTGCCAGCAGACGCCTTAGCTCCTACAATGAGCAGTTCTTC. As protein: CASRRLSSYNEQFF.

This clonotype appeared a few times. CDR3 sequence reads: CASSWGTGALKGYTF. The CDR3 bases are TGTGCCAGCAGTTGGGGGACAGGCGCATTAAAGGGCTACACCTTC. The rearrangement joins TRBV12-3 or TRBV12-4 to TRBJ1-2, with 8 bases lining up with TRBD1. V shed 4 bases, J shed 8 bases, and the junction held 12 bases outside the gene matches. This CDR3 has 15 residues.

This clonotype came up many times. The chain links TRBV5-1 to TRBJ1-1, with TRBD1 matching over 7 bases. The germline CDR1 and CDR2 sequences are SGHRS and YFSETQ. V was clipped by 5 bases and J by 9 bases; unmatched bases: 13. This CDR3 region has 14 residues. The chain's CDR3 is CASRIDRAQNKAFF. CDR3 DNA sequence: TGCGCCAGCAGGATCGACAGGGCCCAGAACAAAGCTTTCTTT.

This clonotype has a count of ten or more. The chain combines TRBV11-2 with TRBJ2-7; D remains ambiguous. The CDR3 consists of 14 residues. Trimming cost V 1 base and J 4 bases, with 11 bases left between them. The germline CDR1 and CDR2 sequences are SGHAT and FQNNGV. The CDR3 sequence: CASSLGFGEYEQYV. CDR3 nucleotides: TGTGCCAGCAGCTTAGGATTCGGTGAATACGAGCAGTACGTC.

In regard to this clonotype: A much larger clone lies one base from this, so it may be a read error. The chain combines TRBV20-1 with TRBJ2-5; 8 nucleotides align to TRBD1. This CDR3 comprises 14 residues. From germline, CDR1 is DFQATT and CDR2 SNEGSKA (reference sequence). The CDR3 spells CCARRGTGGQTQYF. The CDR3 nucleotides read TGCTGTGCTAGAAGGGGGACAGGAGGACAGACCCAGTACTTC.

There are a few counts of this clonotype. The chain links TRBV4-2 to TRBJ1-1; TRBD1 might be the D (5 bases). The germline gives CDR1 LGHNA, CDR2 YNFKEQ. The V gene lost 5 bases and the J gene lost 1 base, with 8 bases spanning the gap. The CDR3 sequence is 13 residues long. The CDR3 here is CASSWRGNTEAFF. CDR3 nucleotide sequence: TGTGCCAGCAGCTGGAGGGGGAACACTGAAGCTTTCTTT.

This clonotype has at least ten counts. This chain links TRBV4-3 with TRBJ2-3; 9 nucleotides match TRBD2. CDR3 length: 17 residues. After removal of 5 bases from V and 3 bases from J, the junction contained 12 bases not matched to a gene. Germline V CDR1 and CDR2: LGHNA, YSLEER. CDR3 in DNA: TGCGCCAGCAGCGCGCGCGGGGGGGCCATCGTAACAGATACGCAGTATTTT. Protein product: CASSARGGAIVTDTQYF.

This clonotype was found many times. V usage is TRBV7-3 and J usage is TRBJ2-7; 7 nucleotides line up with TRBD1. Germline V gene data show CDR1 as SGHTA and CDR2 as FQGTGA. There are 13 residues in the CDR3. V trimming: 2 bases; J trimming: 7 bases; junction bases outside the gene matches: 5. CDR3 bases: TGTGCCAGCAGCTTAGACAGGGATGGAGAGCAGTACGTC. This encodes CASSLDRDGEQYV.

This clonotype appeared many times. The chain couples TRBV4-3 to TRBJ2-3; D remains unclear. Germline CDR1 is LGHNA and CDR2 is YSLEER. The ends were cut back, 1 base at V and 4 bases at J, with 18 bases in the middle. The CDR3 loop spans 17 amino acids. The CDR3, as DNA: TGCGCCAGCAGCCAAGGGGCGCAATTTAAGCTCCCAGATACGCAGTATTTT. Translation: CASSQGAQFKLPDTQYF.

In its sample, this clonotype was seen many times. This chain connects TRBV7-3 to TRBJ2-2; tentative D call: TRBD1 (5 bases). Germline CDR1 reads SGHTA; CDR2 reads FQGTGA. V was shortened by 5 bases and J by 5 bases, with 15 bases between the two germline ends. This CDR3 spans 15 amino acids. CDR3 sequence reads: CASSPDRLSTGELFF. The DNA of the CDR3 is TGTGCCAGCAGCCCTGACAGACTTTCGACCGGGGAGCTGTTTTTT.

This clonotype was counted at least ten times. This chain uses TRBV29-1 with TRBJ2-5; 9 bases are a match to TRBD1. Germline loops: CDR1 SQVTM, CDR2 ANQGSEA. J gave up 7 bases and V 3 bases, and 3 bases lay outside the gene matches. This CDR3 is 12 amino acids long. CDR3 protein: CSVDAGQGTQYF. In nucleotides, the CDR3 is TGCAGCGTTGACGCGGGACAGGGGACCCAGTACTTC.

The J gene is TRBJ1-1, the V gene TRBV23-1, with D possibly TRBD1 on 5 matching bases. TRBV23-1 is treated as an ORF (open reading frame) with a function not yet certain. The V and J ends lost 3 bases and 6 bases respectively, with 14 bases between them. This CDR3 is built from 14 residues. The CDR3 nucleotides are TGCGCCAGCAGTCAGACTGAGAGGGGCCCTGAAGCTTTCTTT. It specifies CASSQTERGPEAFF.

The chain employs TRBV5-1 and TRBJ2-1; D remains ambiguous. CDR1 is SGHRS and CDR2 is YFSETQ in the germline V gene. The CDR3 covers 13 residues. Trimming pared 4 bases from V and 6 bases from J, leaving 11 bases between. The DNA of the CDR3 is TGCGCCAGCAGCGACCATCGGGTCAATGAGCAGTTCTTC. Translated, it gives CASSDHRVNEQFF.

CDR3 in amino acids: CASSQEYQGQETQYF. For the CDR3, the DNA is TGCGCCAGCAGCCAAGAGTACCAGGGACAAGAGACCCAGTACTTC. The rearrangement joins TRBV4-3 to TRBJ2-5, with a possible D match to TRBD1 (5 bases). Germline assignment: CDR1 LGHNA and CDR2 YSLEER. This CDR3 contains 15 residues. The ends were cut back, 0 bases at V and 2 bases at J, with 10 bases in the middle.

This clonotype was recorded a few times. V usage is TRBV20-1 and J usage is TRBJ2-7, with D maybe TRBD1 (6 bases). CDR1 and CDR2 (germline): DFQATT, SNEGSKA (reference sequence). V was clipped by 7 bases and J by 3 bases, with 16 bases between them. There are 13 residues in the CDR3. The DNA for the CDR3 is TGCAGTGGGTTGCCCGGACAGCACTACGAGCAGTACTTC. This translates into CSGLPGQHYEQYF.

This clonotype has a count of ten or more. The CDR3: CAISAQGNGYEQYV. In DNA form, the CDR3 reads TGTGCCATCAGTGCACAGGGGAACGGTTACGAGCAGTACGTC. The gene calls are TRBV10-3 and TRBJ2-7; 7 bases fit TRBD1. V shed 4 bases, J shed 4 bases, and the junction held 7 bases outside the gene matches. Germline-derived CDR1 and CDR2 are ENHRY and SYGVKD. This CDR3 is built from 14 residues.